This T cell receptor (beta chain) was sequenced for a study of cytomegalovirus exposure and HLA in healthy donors (dated by TCRdb to 2016 to 2017). Looking at the study overall: In an earlier analysis of roughly 590 of the donors, about 270 Gb of sequence data and 90 million to 130 million unique TCR beta sequences from about 179 million T cells were reported. The later analysis used no new phenotypic data to find candidate immune exposures, relying instead on TCR beta sequences and their occurrence across donors. Roughly five DR-DQ haplotypes were handled as single units for association and clustering, since linkage in the cohort was strong. In an earlier analysis of a few hundred of the donors, high-throughput TCR beta sequencing was used to judge whether each TCR beta V gene segment behaved as functional or pseudogenic. Besides the first cohort of roughly 640 subjects, a separate validation cohort made up of 120 different subjects was used. Both class I and class II loci were covered by HLA typing, at four-digit resolution. In a later analysis, previously published TCR beta repertoires from several hundred donors were re-analyzed and high-resolution HLA genotyping was added so that TCR occurrence patterns could be studied. Typing coverage varied by locus: 629-630 donors for A, B, C, DRB1 and DQB1; roughly 510 for DQA1; nearly 610 for DPA1; approximately 490 for DPB1. In a later genetic analysis, genome-wide SNP genotypes for 398 of the 666 donors were used, and that subset was treated as a discovery cohort. Donor age, sex, ethnicity and CMV serostatus were compiled alongside the repertoire data. The T cell repertoires of about 700 subjects were profiled by immunosequencing and related to cytomegalovirus serostatus. To predict cytomegalovirus infection status, the study combined high-throughput TCR immunosequencing, statistical association of individual TCRs with disease status, and machine learning. Among a few hundred genotyped donors of the cohort, an average of about 240,000 unique TCR beta nucleotide sequences were sequenced per donor, about a sixth of them non-productive. The study was designed to test whether signatures of past pathogen exposure could be identified by cataloging public T cell receptors. Around 330 gigabases of sequencing data and 91 million or so unique TCR sequences made up an early release that covered approximately 620 HLA-typed donors. All discovery cohort repertoires had been generated using a single sequencing platform. Of the roughly 400 genotyped donors, 81% were placed in the genetic ancestry cluster associated with self-reported Caucasian donors. Study-level results and caveats: Compared with the 666-donor mean, donors in an Asian-associated ancestry cluster had fewer N-insertions in productive TCRs, according to a later genetic analysis. Because some donors lacked HLA typing at each locus, the association tests relied only on the typed subset. Most CMV-associated TCR beta chains appeared to be HLA-restricted in a later analysis, and the HLA associations seemed to be driven largely by CMV exposure. A later analysis found that HLA-associated TCR beta chains were more clonally expanded and had lower generation probabilities than equally common non-associated chains. The cohort was sequenced for TCR beta chains only, and without alpha or paired-chain data the features that could be detected were limited. The classifier was reported to diagnose cytomegalovirus status with high specificity and sensitivity in both the original and validation cohorts. A further reported finding was that TCR beta sequences accurately predicted the HLA-A and HLA-B alleles for most subjects in the first cohort. The sequencing pipeline was judged likely to have produced a cluster of highly shared sequence variants as a technical artifact. A few of the identified cytomegalovirus-associated TCR beta chains were confirmed in vitro to be specific for cytomegalovirus antigens. Seventeen rarely observed V segments, including chromosome 9 orphons, were excluded from the earlier analysis of approximately 600 of the donors because counts were too low. Because the 87-base-pair reads could not distinguish some IMGT-functional V segments, including TRBV6-2 and TRBV6-3, those segments were excluded. According to a later analysis, TCR association rates differed among HLA loci, with DRB1 alleles showing the most associated TCRs and HLA-C alleles showing the fewest. Immune exposure information for the cohort was limited to CMV serostatus. When HLA alleles, especially DR and DQ, strongly co-occurred, TCR associations were difficult to assign to individual alleles. An earlier analysis of 450 to 750 of the donors showed that most TCR beta V segments appeared in productive rearrangements either about 87% or about 30% of the time, which broadly matched IMGT annotations. Correlated functional status among segregating V segments might reflect linkage disequilibrium, but an unknown experimental factor could not be ruled out. An association between a missense DCLRE1C variant and V-gene and J-gene trimming of TCR beta chains was found in a later genetic analysis and replicated in an independent cohort. Most TCR sequences were observed very rarely across donors, whereas some public TCRs were present in many individuals. In a later analysis, several top co-occurrence clusters were reported to appear linked to parvovirus B19, influenza, CMV and Epstein-Barr virus. A total of 150 or so TCR beta chains were listed by the study as associated with cytomegalovirus. A later analysis associated 15,000 to 20,000 TCR beta sequences with specific HLA alleles at a false discovery rate of 0.05. The presence/absence analyses assumed that sequencing depth was roughly uniform across donors, and that assumption may not be true. The authors suggested that the approach could potentially be generalized to other disease states and immunological phenotypes.

Worth noting for this clone: Its binding antigen is unknown. No base qualities exist here, and no much larger clone lies one base off it.

The germline V gene yields MDHEN for CDR1 and SYDVKM for CDR2. Relative to germline, V is missing 8 bases and J is missing 10 bases, with 11 bases of the junction outside any gene match. From the cysteine through the phenylalanine, the CDR3 covers 14 amino acids. The CDR3 DNA has 42 bases and is translated from base 1. The cohort was made up of roughly 670 healthy bone marrow donors. All cohort members were sampled while nominally healthy, although unrecorded immune exposures were likely present. The donor was CMV seropositive and was included in the group of 290 or so seropositive cohort members. A peripheral blood sample was collected from each donor, and TCR beta sequencing was performed on peripheral blood mononuclear cells. Genomic DNA was extracted from the blood cell samples with the Qiagen DNeasy Blood Extraction Kit. The library was obtained by the immunoSEQ multiplex PCR assay. For the multiplex PCR, a mixture combining 60 forward primers for TCR Vbeta segments and 13 reverse primers for TCR Jbeta segments was used. A multiplex PCR assay on genomic DNA amplified the CDR3 region of rearranged TCR beta genes. The Illumina HiSeq System was used to sequence the amplified TCR beta libraries as 87-base-pair reads. In the source study's methods: Across the 640 or so repertoires, a later analysis counted 75 million to 90 million unique TCR beta chains, 9.5 million to 12 million of which were shared by at least two donors. Raw reads were error-corrected and collapsed into unique sequences with a nearest-neighbor algorithm that merged closely related sequences to remove PCR and sequencing errors. CDR3 sequences were aligned to IMGT reference sequences to assign V, D and J gene segments. For a sequence to be retained, a match of at least six nucleotides was required to both a V gene segment and a J gene segment. Rearrangements were called productive when the CDR3 lacked stop codons and stayed in frame with V and J; all others were non-productive. Following IMGT convention, CDR3 was defined as the stretch from the second conserved V-encoded cysteine up to the conserved J-encoded phenylalanine. The earlier analysis of about 560 of the donors excluded any sequence lacking an unambiguous match to a single V gene segment. An earlier analysis of several hundred of the donors called V segments functional above 56.7% productive rearrangements and segregating when the between-donor standard deviation exceeded 5%. A statistical classification framework was built to diagnose cytomegalovirus status from the catalog of TCR beta chain sequences. A later analysis assigned V and J genes by comparing TCR nucleotide sequences with IMGT/GENE-DB human TR gene sequences. In a later analysis, CDR3 sequences and most-parsimonious VDJ recombination scenarios were assigned using the TCRdist pipeline. A later analysis defined each TCR beta chain by its CDR3 amino acid sequence plus V-gene family, and excluded reads lacking a unique V-gene family. To address suspected cross-contamination and a sequencing artifact, a later analysis removed around 600 highly shared, low-generation-probability nucleotide sequences. In a later analysis, a clonal expansion index for each public chain was calculated from normalized within-repertoire ranks of inferred template counts. Generation probabilities in a later analysis came from a VDJ recombination model fitted to out-of-frame rearrangements, and those results were checked against IGoR. Hypergeometric tests were used in a later analysis to score TCR-TCR, TCR-HLA and TCR-CMV co-occurrence, with a repertoire-size bias correction applied to the TCR pairs. A later analysis estimated false discovery rates by permuting HLA or CMV assignments 20 times. In a later analysis, co-occurring TCRs were grouped using DBSCAN, with TCRdist sequence similarity added in when clustering inside HLA-allele-positive subsets. Co-occurrence clustering excluded repertoires with fewer than 30,000 or more than 120,000 public chains, plus five with anomalous nucleotide sharing. In TCRdb, the immuneACCESS table is reduced to in-frame sequences with V and J assigned. These tables do not hold every clone; where another copy was compared, an unresolved V gene accounts for under half, and the others remain unexplained. V, J and clone size derive from that table, while D and trimming were established from the DNA sequence. This sample holds 130,000 to 150,000 clones; 60% to 85% were observed only once. The ten largest clones add up to around 3% of the sample.

The receptor chain draws on TRBV28 and TRBJ2-1; TRBD1 matches 10 bases in the middle. This clonotype was obtained from a man between 35 and 55 years old in good health and CMV-seropositive. The material sequenced was PBMCs. For the CDR3, the sequence is CASSQGQGRREQFF. The nucleotide sequence is given as TGTGCCAGCTCCCAGGGACAGGGGCGTCGGGAGCAGTTCTTC. Here the CDR3 is joined to the reference TRBV28 and TRBJ2-1 genes, and the full variable domain is: DVKVTQSSRYLVKRTGEKVFLECVQDMDHENMFWYRQDPGLGLRLIYFSYDVKMKEKGDIPEGYSVSREKKERFSLILESASTNQTSMYLCASSQGQGRREQFFGPGTRLTVL.